The T cell receptor (beta chain) under discussion was sequenced for a study of blood T cell repertoires in COVID-19. Clones were read by immunoSEQ multiplex PCR, and TCRdb kept only the in-frame ones, dropping some. The table lists roughly 120,000 clones, over 65% of them singletons. The CDR3 consists of 14 residues. Germline lookup yields CDR1 MDHEN and CDR2 SYDVKM. V lost 5 bases and J lost 7, with 14 bases in between. Sequencing was carried out using peripheral blood. This sequence was found in a woman older than 75 with acute or convalescent COVID-19. The rearrangement links TRBV28 to TRBJ2-2; D is perhaps TRBD1 (6 bases). The CDR3 reads CASSPVIQGGELFF. The CDR3 region has the DNA TGTGCCAGCAGTCCGGTGATACAGGGCGGGGAGCTGTTTTTT.